This TCR beta chain was captured by sequencing in a study of OX40 agonist ivuxolimab in advanced cancers. Study in general: All patients had ivuxolimab intravenously every 2 weeks at 0.01 to 10 mg/kg.

On cycle 4 day 1 and cycle 7 day 1, as well as at baseline, blood was sampled. Germline V gives CDR1 KGHSH, CDR2 LQKENI. The germline V and J ends were trimmed by 3 bases and 4 bases, with 3 bases remaining between them. The CDR3 contains 11 residues. Method: immunoSEQ multiplex PCR; TCRdb's copy keeps in-frame clones and lacks some. The repertoire has 60,000 to 65,000 clones, approximately 90% of them found once; the top ten carry about 0.46%. The chain combines TRBV18 with TRBJ2-5; the D is unclear. This receptor was taken from an adult with an advanced solid tumor such as melanoma, head and neck, liver or kidney cancer. The sequencing used CD4+ or CD8+ T cells sorted from blood, collected in a trial of the OX40 agonist ivuxolimab. CDR3 region: CASSPGETQYF. CDR3 bases: TGTGCCAGCTCACCCGGAGAGACCCAGTACTTC.